This T cell receptor beta chain was obtained from a study of blood T cells in healthy people across ages. General observations from the study: Relative to aged donors, long-lived donors carried more naive CD4+ cells and displayed higher diversity. With unsorted PBMCs, a conclusive comparison of naive versus antigen-experienced cells was not possible. Age advanced and TCR beta diversity per million T cells fell, roughly linearly.

The ends lost 3 bases at V and 3 bases at J; junction bases unmatched: 9. CDR1 KGHDR and CDR2 SFDVKD come from the germline V gene. CDR3 length: 18 residues. The second PCR ran roughly 7 to 11 cycles with a sample-barcoded 5' primer and J-beta primers. The template-switch adaptor, which had 12 random nucleotides, put a tag on each cDNA molecule. TCRdb itself ran the 5' RACE reads through MiXCR, one entry per CDR3 protein. Here the sample spans approximately 690,000 distinct CDR3 sequences, around three fifths being singletons. Regarding this clonotype: Its antigen is not identified.

Sample: blood. This receptor was taken from a man in his 60s in good health. The V gene is TRBV24-1, the J gene TRBJ2-7, with TRBD2 matching over 14 bases. The CDR3 DNA reads TGTGCCACCAGTGATCCCCGGACTAGCGGGGGGCCGGACTACGAGCAGTACTTC. Translation gives CATSDPRTSGGPDYEQYF.